The TCR beta chain under discussion was sequenced for a study of vaccination effects on CD4 cells after COVID-19. Using immunoSEQ multiplex PCR, the repertoire was profiled, and TCRdb retains in-frame clones only, with some absent. This repertoire shows around 79,000 clones, around 79% found once; its top ten account for over 9.5%. A remark on this clone: Its specificity is not known.

Antigen-specific CD4+ T cells expanded by the ViraFEST assay with viral peptide pools were then sequenced. The authors isolated CD4+ T cells after ten to eleven days of culture. Prior SARS-CoV-2 infection was absent in the vaccine recipients, as shown by negative nucleocapsid antibodies. Both day 3 and day 7 saw half the medium replaced with IL-2 medium. The material was CD4+ T cells from PBMCs cultured with SARS-CoV-2 spike peptides, obtained before COVID-19 vaccination. This sequence was found in a human donor who received a COVID-19 vaccine.

The CDR3 loop reads CASGVQAYEQYV. CDR3 coding DNA: TGTGCCAGCGGGGTACAAGCCTACGAGCAGTACGTC. J is TRBJ2-7 and V is TRBV6-5; D is uncertain. V shed 8 bases and J shed 2 bases, with 10 bases lying between them. The CDR3 has 12 residues. Germline V lookup: CDR1 MNHEY, CDR2 SVGAGI.